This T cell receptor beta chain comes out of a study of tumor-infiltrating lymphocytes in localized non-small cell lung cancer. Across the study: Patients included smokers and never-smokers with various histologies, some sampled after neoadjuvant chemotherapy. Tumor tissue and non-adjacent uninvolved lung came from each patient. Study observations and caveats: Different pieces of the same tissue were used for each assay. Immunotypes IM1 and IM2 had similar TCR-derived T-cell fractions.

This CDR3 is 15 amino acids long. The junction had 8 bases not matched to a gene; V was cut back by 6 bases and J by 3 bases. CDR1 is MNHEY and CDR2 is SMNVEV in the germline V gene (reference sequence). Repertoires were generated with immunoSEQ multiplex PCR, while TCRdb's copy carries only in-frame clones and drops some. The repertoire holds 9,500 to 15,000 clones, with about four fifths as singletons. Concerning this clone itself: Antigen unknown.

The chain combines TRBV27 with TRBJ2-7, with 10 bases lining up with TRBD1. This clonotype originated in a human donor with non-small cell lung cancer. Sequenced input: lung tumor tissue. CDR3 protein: CASRRDRGGFYEQYF. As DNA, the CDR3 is TGTGCCAGCAGACGGGACAGGGGAGGATTCTACGAGCAGTACTTC.